These T cell receptor beta chains were read from a single sample in a study of Tregs in tolerant kidney transplant recipients. The method was immunoSEQ multiplex PCR; TCRdb's version includes in-frame clones alone and lacks a portion of them. There are under 50,000 clones in the sample; about 90% occur only once, and less than 0.75% lies in the top ten. The sample comprised Tregs from blood. These receptors all stem from a human donor in good health. Both conserved end residues are part of each CDR3. A D gene is named only where the DNA matches it firmly. Rows may omit the clone size; those that give it use once, few, many or a size class.

len: 13
j_gene: TRBJ2-1
d_gene: NA
v_gene: TRBV9
abundance: NA
CDR3nt: TGTGCCAGCAGCGTAGAGGCACAGGGGAGGAAGTTCTTC
CDR3aa: CASSVEAQGRKFF

len: 14
j_gene: TRBJ2-7
d_gene: NA
v_gene: TRBV7-9
abundance: NA
CDR3nt: TGTGCCAGCAGCCCGATAGGTGGGGGAAGAGAGCAGTACTTC
CDR3aa: CASSPIGGGREQYF

len: 13
j_gene: TRBJ2-7
d_gene: TRBD1
v_gene: TRBV6-5
abundance: NA
CDR3nt: TGTGCCAGCGGGACAGGGCCAACCTACGAGCAGTACTTC
CDR3aa: CASGTGPTYEQYF

len: 13
j_gene: TRBJ2-7
d_gene: TRBD2
v_gene: TRBV5-1
abundance: NA
CDR3nt: TGCGCCAGTAGCTTGGGAGGGTTCTACGAGCAGTACTTC
CDR3aa: CASSLGGFYEQYF

len: 13
j_gene: TRBJ1-3
d_gene: NA
v_gene: TRBV18
abundance: NA
CDR3nt: TGTGCCAGCTTCATGACCTCTGGAAACACCATATATTTT
CDR3aa: CASFMTSGNTIYF

len: 13
j_gene: TRBJ1-1
d_gene: TRBD1
v_gene: TRBV29-1
abundance: NA
CDR3nt: TGCAGCGGAGGCGACAGGGTGGGCACTGAAGCTTTCTTT
CDR3aa: CSGGDRVGTEAFF

len: 17
j_gene: TRBJ2-5
d_gene: NA
v_gene: TRBV9
abundance: NA
CDR3nt: TGTGCCAGCAGCGTGGGGGCAGGGATTGGCGGACAAGAGACCCAGTACTTC
CDR3aa: CASSVGAGIGGQETQYF

len: 11
j_gene: TRBJ1-1
d_gene: NA
v_gene: TRBV25-1
abundance: NA
CDR3nt: TGTGCCAGCAGTGACCAGGCTGAAGCTTTCTTT
CDR3aa: CASSDQAEAFF

len: 15
j_gene: TRBJ1-1
d_gene: NA
v_gene: TRBV4-2
abundance: few
CDR3nt: TGTGCCAGCAGCCAAGGGGACGGTCTGAACACTGAAGCTTTCTTT
CDR3aa: CASSQGDGLNTEAFF

len: 14
j_gene: TRBJ2-3
d_gene: TRBD2
v_gene: TRBV6-1
abundance: NA
CDR3nt: TGTGCCAGCAGTGAATTTCTAGCGGGAGATACGCAGTATTTT
CDR3aa: CASSEFLAGDTQYF

len: 16
j_gene: TRBJ2-5
d_gene: TRBD1
v_gene: TRBV5-1
abundance: once
CDR3nt: TGCGCCAGCAGCCCCACAGGGGGGATCATAATGGAGACCCAGTACTTC
CDR3aa: CASSPTGGIIMETQYF

len: 14
j_gene: TRBJ1-5
d_gene: NA
v_gene: TRBV19
abundance: NA
CDR3nt: TGTGCCAGTAAGGGAGACGGGGACAATCAGCCCCAGCATTTT
CDR3aa: CASKGDGDNQPQHF

len: 15
j_gene: TRBJ2-7
d_gene: TRBD1
v_gene: TRBV7-7
abundance: NA
CDR3nt: TGTGCTAGCAGCTCCGGGACAGCACTGATCTACGAGCAGTACTTC
CDR3aa: CASSSGTALIYEQYF

len: 14
j_gene: TRBJ2-2
d_gene: NA
v_gene: TRBV18
abundance: few
CDR3nt: TGTGCCAGCTCACCGTTAGCCTTTGACGGGGAGCTGTTTTTT
CDR3aa: CASSPLAFDGELFF

len: 16
j_gene: TRBJ2-1
d_gene: TRBD2
v_gene: TRBV7-2
abundance: NA
CDR3nt: TGTGCCAGCAGCCCGACTAGCGGGAGACTCAACAATGAGCAGTTCTTC
CDR3aa: CASSPTSGRLNNEQFF

len: 11
j_gene: TRBJ2-7
d_gene: NA
v_gene: TRBV10-3
abundance: NA
CDR3nt: TGTGCCACGGGCTCCGAGAGGGAGCAGTACTTC
CDR3aa: CATGSEREQYF

len: 13
j_gene: TRBJ1-5
d_gene: TRBD1
v_gene: TRBV18
abundance: NA
CDR3nt: TGTGCCAGCTCACCCGACAGGGTTCAGCCCCAGCATTTT
CDR3aa: CASSPDRVQPQHF

len: 15
j_gene: TRBJ1-5
d_gene: NA
v_gene: TRBV5-1
abundance: NA
CDR3nt: TGCGCCAGCAGCGTCGGGACGCCCGGGAGTCAGCCCCAGCATTTT
CDR3aa: CASSVGTPGSQPQHF

len: 16
j_gene: TRBJ2-6
d_gene: NA
v_gene: TRBV7-3
abundance: NA
CDR3nt: TGTGCCAGCAGCCTATCGGTGGTCCCTGGGGCCAACGTCCTGACTTTC
CDR3aa: CASSLSVVPGANVLTF

len: 14
j_gene: TRBJ1-6
d_gene: NA
v_gene: TRBV7-9
abundance: once
CDR3nt: TGTGCCAGCAGCTTATTCGACAGGTACTCACCCCTCCACTTT
CDR3aa: CASSLFDRYSPLHF

len: 14
j_gene: TRBJ2-1
d_gene: TRBD2
v_gene: TRBV4-1
abundance: few
CDR3nt: TGCGCCAGCAGCCGAAGCGGGAACAACAATGAGCAGTTCTTC
CDR3aa: CASSRSGNNNEQFF

len: 15
j_gene: TRBJ2-5
d_gene: NA
v_gene: TRBV7-6
abundance: NA
CDR3nt: TGTGCCAGCAGCTTAATTCGGGGAGACCAAGAGACCCAGTACTTC
CDR3aa: CASSLIRGDQETQYF

len: 16
j_gene: TRBJ2-1
d_gene: NA
v_gene: TRBV27
abundance: NA
CDR3nt: TGTGCCAGCAGTTTATCCCTAGCTTTAGGGAACCTAGAGCAGTTCTTC
CDR3aa: CASSLSLALGNLEQFF

len: 14
j_gene: TRBJ2-7
d_gene: NA
v_gene: TRBV11-3
abundance: NA
CDR3nt: TGTGCCAGCAGCTTAGGACTGCACTCCTACGAGCAGTACTTC
CDR3aa: CASSLGLHSYEQYF

len: 14
j_gene: TRBJ1-5
d_gene: TRBD1
v_gene: TRBV30
abundance: NA
CDR3nt: TGTGCCTGGAGCCGGACAGGGCTCAATCAGCCCCAGCATTTT
CDR3aa: CAWSRTGLNQPQHF

len: 15
j_gene: TRBJ1-6
d_gene: TRBD1
v_gene: TRBV6-5
abundance: NA
CDR3nt: TGTGCCAGCAGTTACTTGGGACAGGGATATTCACCCCTCCACTTT
CDR3aa: CASSYLGQGYSPLHF

len: 15
j_gene: TRBJ1-3
d_gene: NA
v_gene: TRBV6-5
abundance: NA
CDR3nt: TGTGCCAGCAGTTACTCGGTACAGGGTAGTAACACCATATATTTT
CDR3aa: CASSYSVQGSNTIYF

len: 18
j_gene: TRBJ2-5
d_gene: TRBD2
v_gene: TRBV5-1
abundance: NA
CDR3nt: TGCGCCAGCAGCTTCCTACTAGCGGGGGGCCCATTCGGAGAGACCCAGTACTTC
CDR3aa: CASSFLLAGGPFGETQYF

len: 13
j_gene: TRBJ1-4
d_gene: NA
v_gene: TRBV7-2
abundance: NA
CDR3nt: TGTGCCAGCAGCAGGGGGACCTTGGAAAAGCTGTTTTTT
CDR3aa: CASSRGTLEKLFF

len: 11
j_gene: TRBJ1-1
d_gene: NA
v_gene: TRBV7-2
abundance: NA
CDR3nt: TGTGCCAGCAGCCAACAGTGGTTAGCTTTCTTT
CDR3aa: CASSQQWLAFF

len: 14
j_gene: TRBJ2-7
d_gene: TRBD1
v_gene: TRBV7-2
abundance: NA
CDR3nt: TGTGCCAGCAGCTTTGGGACAGTCTCCTACGAGCAGTACTTC
CDR3aa: CASSFGTVSYEQYF

len: 12
j_gene: TRBJ2-5
d_gene: TRBD2
v_gene: TRBV10-2
abundance: NA
CDR3nt: TGCGCCACCCAGCGCGGGGGGGCTTGGCAGTACTTC
CDR3aa: CATQRGGAWQYF

len: 14
j_gene: TRBJ2-5
d_gene: NA
v_gene: TRBV11-2
abundance: NA
CDR3nt: TGTGCCAGCAGCCCCAGGACTTTCCAAGAGACCCAGTACTTC
CDR3aa: CASSPRTFQETQYF

len: 14
j_gene: TRBJ1-1
d_gene: NA
v_gene: TRBV9
abundance: once
CDR3nt: TGTGCCAGCAGCCAAACCTCATCTAGCACTGAAGCTTTCTTT
CDR3aa: CASSQTSSSTEAFF

len: 15
j_gene: TRBJ2-1
d_gene: NA
v_gene: TRBV10-1
abundance: NA
CDR3nt: TGCGCCAGCAGTGAGCCCGGGTCAGGGCCCAATGAGCAGTTCTTC
CDR3aa: CASSEPGSGPNEQFF

len: 15
j_gene: TRBJ1-2
d_gene: TRBD1
v_gene: TRBV6-6
abundance: NA
CDR3nt: TGTGCCAGCAGTTACCCTCGGGACAGGGTACGCGGCTACACCTTC
CDR3aa: CASSYPRDRVRGYTF

len: 14
j_gene: TRBJ2-3
d_gene: NA
v_gene: TRBV6-5
abundance: NA
CDR3nt: TGTGCCAGCAGTTCCGGGACCTTTCCAGATACGCAGTATTTT
CDR3aa: CASSSGTFPDTQYF

len: 19
j_gene: TRBJ2-5
d_gene: TRBD2
v_gene: TRBV9
abundance: NA
CDR3nt: TGTGCCAGCAGCGCCTATTCCGGACTAGCGGGGAAGGCGTGGGAGACCCAGTACTTC
CDR3aa: CASSAYSGLAGKAWETQYF

len: 17
j_gene: TRBJ1-1
d_gene: TRBD1
v_gene: TRBV5-6
abundance: NA
CDR3nt: TGTGCCAGCAGCTTGGTAAAGGGGGCAGGGATGAACACTGAAGCTTTCTTT
CDR3aa: CASSLVKGAGMNTEAFF